The 20 T cell receptor beta chains presented below share a single source sample, sequenced in a study of T cell responses to AZD1222 COVID-19 vaccine. Profiled with immunoSEQ multiplex PCR; TCRdb holds only in-frame clones, not every one. The sample lists fewer than 75,000 clones, 85% to 95% occurring once. The specimen comprised peripheral blood, sampled 28 days after the second dose of the MenACWY control vaccine. Every receptor here comes from an adult who received the MenACWY meningococcal vaccine as a control.

The V gene is TRBV6-5, the J gene TRBJ2-7, with D maybe TRBD1 (6 bases). This CDR3 region has 13 residues. V was trimmed by 8 bases and J by 1 base, leaving 12 bases between them. Per the germline V gene, CDR1 is MNHEY and CDR2 is SVGAGI. CDR3 amino acids: CASGLGGSYEQYF. CDR3 coding DNA: TGTGCCAGCGGGTTAGGGGGATCCTACGAGCAGTACTTC.

The V gene is TRBV4-3, the J gene TRBJ1-1; D unclear. The CDR3 loop spans 16 amino acids. The germline CDR1 and CDR2 sequences are LGHNA and YSLEER. V was clipped by 0 bases and J by 0 bases, with 11 bases between them. The CDR3 protein is CASSQEARHLNTEAFF. The CDR3, as DNA: TGCGCCAGCAGCCAAGAAGCTCGGCACCTGAACACTGAAGCTTTCTTT.

The rearrangement uses TRBV5-5 and TRBJ1-1; 10 bases fit TRBD1. The CDR3 is 13 amino acids. Germline assignment: CDR1 SGHKS and CDR2 YYEKEE (reference sequence). V lost 8 bases and J lost 1; bases outside the gene matches: 2. CDR3 sequence reads: CARRDRGNTEAFF. The CDR3 DNA follows: TGTGCCAGGAGGGACAGGGGGAACACTGAAGCTTTCTTT.

The chain links TRBV27 to TRBJ2-5, with 7 positions matching TRBD1. Trimming at V came to 5 bases and at J to 5 bases, leaving 11 bases not matched to a gene. Per germline, CDR1 MNHEY and CDR2 SMNVEV (reference sequence). This CDR3 comprises 15 residues. CDR3 in amino acids: CASSRDGVQGETQYF. The CDR3 coding sequence is TGTGCCAGCAGTCGGGACGGAGTACAGGGGGAGACCCAGTACTTC.

The gene calls are TRBV6-2 or TRBV6-3 and TRBJ2-5; D is undetermined. CDR3 size: 14 residues. Trimming left V 0 bases short and J 0 bases short, with 5 bases between. Germline CDR1 and CDR2: MNHEY and SVGEGT. CDR3 coding DNA: TGTGCCAGCAGTTACTCAGGGAACCAAGAGACCCAGTACTTC. Translated: CASSYSGNQETQYF.

This rearrangement joins TRBV6-4 to TRBJ2-5, with D possibly called TRBD1 or TRBD2 (6 bases each). CDR3 length equals 15 residues. The germline V gene has CDR1 MRHNA and CDR2 SNTAGT. V was pared by 3 bases and J by 4 bases, with 15 bases between. The CDR3 DNA sequence: TGTGCCAGCAGTGAGAAGGGGGGCGCCGCAGAGACCCAGTACTTC. Its translation: CASSEKGGAAETQYF.

In its sample, this clone was seen once. This chain connects TRBV9 to TRBJ2-5, with a possible D match to TRBD2 (5 bases). The ends were cut back, 1 base at V and 1 base at J, with 11 bases in the middle. The CDR3 is made up of 15 amino acids. Germline-derived CDR1 and CDR2 are SGDLS and YYNGEE. The CDR3 nucleotides read TGTGCCAGCAGCGTAAACCCGGACTCCCAAGAGACCCAGTACTTC. Its translation is CASSVNPDSQETQYF.

The rearrangement joins TRBV19 to TRBJ2-4; 8 bases are shared with TRBD2. The CDR3 is 15 residues long. The V gene's germline CDR1 is LNHDA and CDR2 SQIVND (reference sequence). V was pared by 7 bases and J by 7 bases, with 12 bases of the junction left unmatched. The CDR3, as DNA: TGTGCCAGTAAGACGGATAGCGGGAAGTGGAACATTCAGTACTTC. This encodes CASKTDSGKWNIQYF. Filled out from reference TRBV19 and TRBJ2-4, the complete variable domain reads DGGITQSPKYLFRKEGQNVTLSCEQNLNHDAMYWYRQDPGQGLRLIYYSQIVNDFQKGDIAEGYSVSREKKESFPLTVTSAQKNPTAFYLCASKTDSGKWNIQYFGAGTRLSVL.

The V gene is TRBV7-9, the J gene TRBJ1-5; tentatively, D is TRBD1 (5 bases). Between the trimmed V and J ends, which lost 5 bases and 1 base, there was a span of 9 bases. CDR3 length equals 14 residues. Germline V gives CDR1 SEHNR, CDR2 FQNEAQ (reference sequence). As DNA, the CDR3 is TGTGCCAGCAGCCAAGACAGCAGCAATCAGCCCCAGCATTTT. Protein sequence: CASSQDSSNQPQHF.

This clone was detected only a few times. This sequence joins TRBV7-2 and TRBJ1-1, with D perhaps matching TRBD1 (6 bases). CDR1 SGHTA and CDR2 FQGNSA come from the germline V gene. The V gene lost 5 bases and the J gene lost 8 bases, with 15 bases spanning the gap. CDR3 size: 13 residues. CDR3 region: CASSRTGSGEAFF. The DNA of the CDR3 is TGTGCCAGCAGCAGAACAGGGAGTGGCGAAGCTTTCTTT.

This chain uses TRBV6-5 with TRBJ1-1; 7 nucleotides match TRBD1. This CDR3 comprises 13 residues. CDR1 is MNHEY, CDR2 SVGAGI, per germline. Trimming cost V 8 bases and J 3 bases; bases outside gene matches: 6. The CDR3, as DNA: TGTGCCAGCCTCAGGGGGGACGACACTGAAGCTTTCTTT. Protein: CASLRGDDTEAFF.

The CDR3 DNA sequence: TGTGCCAGCAGGGACTACACACCCTATGGCTACACCTTC. This codes for CASRDYTPYGYTF. The chain uses TRBV6-5 and TRBJ1-2; no clear D gene. With 6 bases removed from V and 4 bases from J, the gap between germline ends came to 12 bases. This CDR3 has 13 residues. CDR1 is MNHEY, CDR2 SVGAGI, per germline.

The CDR3 DNA sequence: TGCGCCAGCAGCTTAGATACAGGGCGGCGCACTGAAGCTTTCTTT. Translating it yields CASSLDTGRRTEAFF. The chain carries TRBV5-1 and TRBJ1-1, with a tentative D call TRBD1 (6 bases). From germline, CDR1 is SGHRS and CDR2 YFSETQ. Trimming took off 2 bases at V and 4 bases at J, with 15 bases between the two ends. This CDR3 is 15 amino acids long.

J is TRBJ2-1 and V is TRBV6-4, with D perhaps matching TRBD1 (6 bases). Trimming left V 3 bases short and J 9 bases short, with 15 bases between. CDR3 length: 14 amino acids. Germline V CDR1 and CDR2: MRHNA, SNTAGT. CDR3 loop: CASSEEEGVGEQFF. As DNA, the CDR3 is TGTGCCAGCAGTGAAGAAGAGGGGGTTGGTGAGCAGTTCTTC.

The V gene is TRBV6-5, the J gene TRBJ1-6; TRBD1 agrees at 7 bases. The CDR3 spans 13 residues. Losses at the gene ends were 8 bases for V and 6 bases for J; bases not matched to a gene: 4. Germline CDR1 is MNHEY and CDR2 is SVGAGI. CDR3 DNA: TGTGCCAGCGGGCACAGGGGTAATTCACCCCTCCACTTT. It yields the protein CASGHRGNSPLHF.

The table lists this clone with a count of one. The chain links TRBV9 to TRBJ2-1; 9 bases align to TRBD2. Germline CDR1 and CDR2: SGDLS and YYNGEE. The CDR3 length is 17 residues. Unmatched junction bases numbered 14, after V lost 4 bases and J lost 6 bases. The CDR3 bases are TGTGCCAGCAGCCCCCGTCCGGTAGCGGGAGTGGGCAATGAGCAGTTCTTC. It encodes CASSPRPVAGVGNEQFF. Using reference TRBV9 and TRBJ2-1 for the parts outside the CDR3, the full variable domain is DSGVTQTPKHLITATGQRVTLRCSPRSGDLSVYWYQQSLDQGLQFLIQYYNGEERAKGNILERFSAQQFPDLHSELNLSSLELGDSALYFCASSPRPVAGVGNEQFFGPGTRLTVL.

The chain is built from TRBV10-1 and TRBJ2-1; TRBD2 matches 10 bases. CDR1 and CDR2 from the germline V gene are WNHNN and SYGVQD (reference sequence). This CDR3 region has 16 residues. The V gene end was trimmed by 0 bases and the J gene end by 3 bases; junction bases not matched to a gene: 2. CDR3 residues: CASSESSSGGYNEQFF. The CDR3 region has the DNA TGCGCCAGCAGTGAGTCTTCTAGCGGGGGCTACAATGAGCAGTTCTTC.

V usage is TRBV18 and J usage is TRBJ2-1, with 7 nucleotides matching TRBD2. V gave up 0 bases and J gave up 4 bases; unmatched junction bases: 15. The CDR3 is made up of 19 amino acids. CDR1 and CDR2 from the germline V gene are KGHSH and LQKENI. CDR3 protein: CASSPPVLPSASGYNEQFF. DNA of the CDR3: TGTGCCAGCTCACCACCGGTTCTACCCTCCGCTAGCGGATACAATGAGCAGTTCTTC.

This clone was recorded only once. The genes are TRBV12-5 and TRBJ1-1; weak D call: TRBD1 (5 bases). Trimming pared 2 bases from V and 1 base from J, leaving 17 bases between. Germline V CDR1 and CDR2: LGHNT, FRNRAP. This CDR3 contains 17 residues. CDR3 DNA sequence: TGTGCTAGTGGTTTGTTGGAGACAGTGGGGCGGAACACTGAAGCTTTCTTT. Its translation is CASGLLETVGRNTEAFF.

The chain has TRBV30 and TRBJ1-2; D gene ambiguous. V was shortened by 4 bases and J by 5 bases, with 17 bases between the two germline ends. CDR1 GTSNPN and CDR2 SVGIG come from the germline V gene (reference sequence). The CDR3 consists of 14 residues. As DNA, the CDR3 is TGTGCCTGGAACCCCGGTTGGGAGAGGTATGGCTACACCTTC. Its protein product is CAWNPGWERYGYTF.